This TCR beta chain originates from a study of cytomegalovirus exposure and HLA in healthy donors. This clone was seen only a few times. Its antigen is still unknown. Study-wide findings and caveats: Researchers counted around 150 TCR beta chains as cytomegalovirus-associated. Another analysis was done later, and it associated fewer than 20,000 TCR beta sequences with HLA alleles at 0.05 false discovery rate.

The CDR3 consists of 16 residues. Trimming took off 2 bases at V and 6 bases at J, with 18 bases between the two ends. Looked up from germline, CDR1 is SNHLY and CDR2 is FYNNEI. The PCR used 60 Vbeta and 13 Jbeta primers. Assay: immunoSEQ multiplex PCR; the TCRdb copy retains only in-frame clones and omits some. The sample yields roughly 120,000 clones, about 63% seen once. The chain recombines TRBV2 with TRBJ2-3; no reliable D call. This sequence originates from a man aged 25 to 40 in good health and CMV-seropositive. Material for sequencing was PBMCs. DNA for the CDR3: TGTGCCAGCAGTGAATGGTGGCAAGAATCGTGGGATACGCAGTATTTT. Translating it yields CASSEWWQESWDTQYF.